This T cell receptor beta chain emerged from a study of beta chain features in type 1 diabetes. Averaging around 120 mL, one heparinised blood draw was given by each donor. The authors reverse transcribed all of the isolated RNA, so sequencing captured expressed TCRB transcripts. Each sample of naive, central memory or regulatory T cells had, on average, roughly 3.6 million reads. Here immunoSEQ multiplex PCR was the method, and the copy in TCRdb shows in-frame clones only, minus some. The sample holds around 330,000 clones; approximately 10% are singletons and the top ten take just over 0.015%. Study-wide results and limits: Naive, central memory and regulatory TCRB repertoires appeared more similar among patients than healthy donors. More deletions and fewer insertions at VDJ junctions were found in patients with type 1 diabetes.

CDR1 is SGHVS, CDR2 FNYEAQ, per germline. V dropped 6 bases and J dropped 5; count of bases not matched to a gene: 5. This CDR3 is built from 15 residues. Comment on this clone: Its antigen is not known.

This chain links TRBV7-6 with TRBJ2-2, with 11 bases fitting TRBD2. Sequencing used naive CD4+ T cells from blood. The sequence came from a woman aged 30 to 39 in good health. The CDR3 DNA sequence: TGTGCCAGCAGTCTAGCGGGAGGAGAGACCGGGGAGCTGTTTTTT. Its protein product is CASSLAGGETGELFF.